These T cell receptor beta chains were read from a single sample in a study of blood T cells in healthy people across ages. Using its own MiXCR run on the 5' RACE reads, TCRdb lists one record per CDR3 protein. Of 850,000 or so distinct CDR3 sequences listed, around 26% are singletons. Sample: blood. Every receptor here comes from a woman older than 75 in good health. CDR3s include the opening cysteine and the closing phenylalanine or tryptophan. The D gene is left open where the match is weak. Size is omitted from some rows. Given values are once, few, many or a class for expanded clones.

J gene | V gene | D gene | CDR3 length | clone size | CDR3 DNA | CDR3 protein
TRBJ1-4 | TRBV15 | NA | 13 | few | TGTGCCACCAGCAGAGTAAAGGGTGAAAAACTGTTTTTT | CATSRVKGEKLFF
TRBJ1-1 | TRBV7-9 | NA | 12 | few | TGTGCCAGCAGCTCCGGCCAGGGTCAGGCTTTCTTT | CASSSGQGQAFF
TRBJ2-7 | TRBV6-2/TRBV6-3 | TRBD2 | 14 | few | TGTGCCAGCAGGCATAGCGGGGCCCCCTACGAGCAGTACTTC | CASRHSGAPYEQYF
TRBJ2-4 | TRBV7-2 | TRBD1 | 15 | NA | TGTGCCAGCAGCTCCAGACAGGGGGAGGTAAACATTCAGTACTTC | CASSSRQGEVNIQYF
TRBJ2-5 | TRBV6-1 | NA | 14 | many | TGTGCCAGCAGTGAAGGGGGGATACAAGAGACCCAGTACTTC | CASSEGGIQETQYF
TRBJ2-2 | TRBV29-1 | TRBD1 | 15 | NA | TGCAGCGTTGATCCGGGACAGGGGGCCGGCGGGGAGCGGTTTTTT | CSVDPGQGAGGERFF
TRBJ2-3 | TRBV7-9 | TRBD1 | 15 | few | TGTGCCAGCAGCATTACGGGCCGACCAGGGGGTGGGCAGTATTTT | CASSITGRPGGGQYF
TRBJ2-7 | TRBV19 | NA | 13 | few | TGTGCCAGTAGTAAGTTGGTCTCCTACGAGCTGTACTTC | CASSKLVSYELYF
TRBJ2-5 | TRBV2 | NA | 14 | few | TGTGCCAGCACTCCTTCCCCCGCTACGAAGACCCAGTACTTC | CASTPSPATKTQYF
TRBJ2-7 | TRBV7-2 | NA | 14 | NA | TGTGCCAGCAGCTTCCGGGCCTCCTCCTACGAGCAGTACTTC | CASSFRASSYEQYF
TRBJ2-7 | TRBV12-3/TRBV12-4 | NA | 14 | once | TGTGCCAGCAATATCGGGGGAGCTATGTACGAGCAGTACTTC | CASNIGGAMYEQYF
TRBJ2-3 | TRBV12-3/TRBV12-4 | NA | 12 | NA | TGTGCCAGCAGAGAGAGAGAAGATACGCAGTATTTT | CASREREDTQYF
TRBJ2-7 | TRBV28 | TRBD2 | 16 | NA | TGTGCCAGCAGTTTTGAGGGACTAGCGGGGGACTACGAGCAGTACTTC | CASSFEGLAGDYEQYF
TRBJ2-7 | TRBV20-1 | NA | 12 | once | TGCAGTGCTCAGGGGAGCTCCTACGAGCAGTACTTC | CSAQGSSYEQYF
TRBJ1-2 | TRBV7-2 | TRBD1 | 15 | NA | TGTGCCAGCAGCTCCCCCGGACAGGCACTCTATGGCTACACCTTC | CASSSPGQALYGYTF
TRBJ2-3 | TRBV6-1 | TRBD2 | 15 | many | TGTGCCAGCAGTGAAGCGCTAGCGGGGGGGCTTACGCAGTATTTT | CASSEALAGGLTQYF